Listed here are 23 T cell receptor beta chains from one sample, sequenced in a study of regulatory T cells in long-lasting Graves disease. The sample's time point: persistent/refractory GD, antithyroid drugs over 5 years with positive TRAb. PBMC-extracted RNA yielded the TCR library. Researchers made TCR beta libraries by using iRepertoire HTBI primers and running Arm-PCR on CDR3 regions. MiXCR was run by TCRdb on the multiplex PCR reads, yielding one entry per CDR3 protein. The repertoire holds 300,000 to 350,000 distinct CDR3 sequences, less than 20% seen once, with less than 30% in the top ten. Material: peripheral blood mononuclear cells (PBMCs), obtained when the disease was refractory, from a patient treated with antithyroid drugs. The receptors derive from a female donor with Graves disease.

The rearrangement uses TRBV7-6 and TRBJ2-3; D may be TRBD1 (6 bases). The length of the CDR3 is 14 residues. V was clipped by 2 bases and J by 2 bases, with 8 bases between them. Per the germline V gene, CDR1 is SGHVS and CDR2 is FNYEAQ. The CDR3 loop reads CASSLRDNTDTQYF. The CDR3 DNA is TGTGCCAGCAGCTTAAGGGACAACACAGATACGCAGTATTTT.

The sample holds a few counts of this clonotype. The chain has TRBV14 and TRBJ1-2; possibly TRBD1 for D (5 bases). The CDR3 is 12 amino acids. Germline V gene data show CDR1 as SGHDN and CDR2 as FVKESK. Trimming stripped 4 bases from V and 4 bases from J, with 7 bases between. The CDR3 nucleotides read TGTGCCAGCAGCCGACAGTCCTATGGCTACACCTTC. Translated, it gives CASSRQSYGYTF.

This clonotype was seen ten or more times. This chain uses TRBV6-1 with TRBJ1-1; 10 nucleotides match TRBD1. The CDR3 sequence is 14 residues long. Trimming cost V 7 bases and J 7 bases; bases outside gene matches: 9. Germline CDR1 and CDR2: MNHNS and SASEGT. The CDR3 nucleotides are TGTGCCAGCACCCCACCAGGACAGGGGGGTGAAGCTTTCTTT. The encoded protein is CASTPPGQGGEAFF.

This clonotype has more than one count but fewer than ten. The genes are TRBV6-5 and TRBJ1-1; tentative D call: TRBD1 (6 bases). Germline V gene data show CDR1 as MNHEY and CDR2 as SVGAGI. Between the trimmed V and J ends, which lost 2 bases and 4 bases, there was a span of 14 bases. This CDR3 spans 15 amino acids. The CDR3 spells CASSYRGRGTTEAFF. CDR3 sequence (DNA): TGTGCCAGCAGTTACCGGGGGAGGGGGACCACTGAAGCTTTCTTT.

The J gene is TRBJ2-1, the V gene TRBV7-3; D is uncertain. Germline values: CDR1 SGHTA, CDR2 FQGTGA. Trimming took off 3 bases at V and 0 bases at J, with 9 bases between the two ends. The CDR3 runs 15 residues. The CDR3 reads CASSLALSSYNEQFF. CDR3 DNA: TGTGCCAGCAGCTTGGCGTTAAGCTCCTACAATGAGCAGTTCTTC.

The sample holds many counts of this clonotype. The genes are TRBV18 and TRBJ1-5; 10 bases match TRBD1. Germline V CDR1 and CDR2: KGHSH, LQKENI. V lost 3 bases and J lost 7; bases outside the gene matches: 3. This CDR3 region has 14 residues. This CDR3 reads CASSPGTGDQPQHF. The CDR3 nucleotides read TGTGCCAGCTCACCGGGGACAGGGGACCAGCCCCAGCATTTT.

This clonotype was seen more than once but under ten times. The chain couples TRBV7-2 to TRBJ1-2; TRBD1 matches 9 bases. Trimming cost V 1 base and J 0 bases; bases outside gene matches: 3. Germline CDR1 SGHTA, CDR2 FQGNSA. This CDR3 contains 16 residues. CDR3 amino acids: CASSLGDRVANYGYTF. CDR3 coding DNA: TGTGCCAGCAGCTTAGGGGACAGGGTTGCTAACTATGGCTACACCTTC.

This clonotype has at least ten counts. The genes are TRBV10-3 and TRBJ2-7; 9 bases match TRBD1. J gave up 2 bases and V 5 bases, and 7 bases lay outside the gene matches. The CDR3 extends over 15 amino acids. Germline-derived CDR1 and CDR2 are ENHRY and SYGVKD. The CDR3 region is CAISSTRDRAYEQYF. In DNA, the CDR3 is TGTGCCATCAGTAGTACCCGGGACAGGGCCTACGAGCAGTACTTC.

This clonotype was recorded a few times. Written as DNA, the CDR3 is TGCAGCGTTCGTGTCACAGCCTACGAGCAGTACTTC. Protein: CSVRVTAYEQYF. The chain recombines TRBV29-1 with TRBJ2-7, with D unresolved. V shed 5 bases and J shed 2 bases, with 10 bases lying between them. The CDR3 extends over 12 amino acids. The germline CDR1 and CDR2 sequences are SQVTM and ANQGSEA.

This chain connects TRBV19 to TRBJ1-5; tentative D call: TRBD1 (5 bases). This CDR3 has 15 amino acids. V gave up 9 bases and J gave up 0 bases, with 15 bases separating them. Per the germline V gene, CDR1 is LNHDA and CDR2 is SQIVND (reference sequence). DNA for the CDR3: TGTGCCAGCTTTCCCAGGGCAGATAGCAATCAGCCCCAGCATTTT. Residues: CASFPRADSNQPQHF.

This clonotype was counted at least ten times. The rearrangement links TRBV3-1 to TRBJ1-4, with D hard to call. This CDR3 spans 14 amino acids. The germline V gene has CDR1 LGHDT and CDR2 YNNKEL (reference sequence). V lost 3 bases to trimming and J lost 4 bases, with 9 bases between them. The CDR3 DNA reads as TGTGCCAGCAGCCACCCGGGGTTTAATGAAAAACTGTTTTTT. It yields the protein CASSHPGFNEKLFF.

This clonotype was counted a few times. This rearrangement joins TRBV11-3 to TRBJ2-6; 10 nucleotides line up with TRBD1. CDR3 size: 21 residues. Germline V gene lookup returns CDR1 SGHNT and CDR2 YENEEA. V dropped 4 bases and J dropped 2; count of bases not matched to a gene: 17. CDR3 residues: CASSSWAGTGATSAGANVLTF. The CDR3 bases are TGTGCCAGCAGCTCCTGGGCCGGGACAGGGGCAACAAGTGCTGGGGCCAACGTCCTGACTTTC.

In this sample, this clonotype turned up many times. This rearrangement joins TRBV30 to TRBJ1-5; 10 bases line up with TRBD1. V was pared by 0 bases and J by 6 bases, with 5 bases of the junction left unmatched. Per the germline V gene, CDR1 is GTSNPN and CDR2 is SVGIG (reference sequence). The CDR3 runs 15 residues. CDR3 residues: CAWSVPDRGFQPQHF. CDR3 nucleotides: TGTGCCTGGAGTGTACCGGACAGGGGGTTTCAGCCCCAGCATTTT.

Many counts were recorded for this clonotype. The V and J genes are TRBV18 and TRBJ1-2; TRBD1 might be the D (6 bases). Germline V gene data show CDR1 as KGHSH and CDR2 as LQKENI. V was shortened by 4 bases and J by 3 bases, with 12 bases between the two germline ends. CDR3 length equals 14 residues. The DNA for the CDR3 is TGTGCCAGCTCACATGGGGGCGCGCACTATGGCTACACCTTC. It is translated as CASSHGGAHYGYTF. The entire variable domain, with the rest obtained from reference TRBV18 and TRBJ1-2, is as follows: NAGVMQNPRHLVRRRGQEARLRCSPMKGHSHVYWYRQLPEEGLKFMVYLQKENIIDESGMPKERFSAEFPKEGPSILRIQQVVRGDSAAYFCASSHGGAHYGYTFGSGTRLTVV.

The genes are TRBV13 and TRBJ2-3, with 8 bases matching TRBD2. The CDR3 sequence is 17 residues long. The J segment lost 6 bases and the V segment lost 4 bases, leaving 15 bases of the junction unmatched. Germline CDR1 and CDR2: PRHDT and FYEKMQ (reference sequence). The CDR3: CASSSGLGLATSDTQYF. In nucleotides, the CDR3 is TGTGCCAGCAGCTCAGGATTAGGACTAGCTACTAGCGATACGCAGTATTTT.

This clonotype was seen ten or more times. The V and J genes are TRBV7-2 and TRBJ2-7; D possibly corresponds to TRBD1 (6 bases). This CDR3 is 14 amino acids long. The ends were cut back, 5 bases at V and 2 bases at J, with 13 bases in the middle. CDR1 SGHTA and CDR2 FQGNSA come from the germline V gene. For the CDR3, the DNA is TGTGCCAGCAGCACAGACAGGACCACCTACGAGCAGTACTTC. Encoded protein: CASSTDRTTYEQYF.

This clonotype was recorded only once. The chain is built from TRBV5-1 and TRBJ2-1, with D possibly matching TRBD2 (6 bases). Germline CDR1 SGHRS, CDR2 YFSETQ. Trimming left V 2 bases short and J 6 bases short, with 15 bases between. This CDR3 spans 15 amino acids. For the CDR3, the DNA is TGCGCCAGCAGCTTAACTGGAGGGCCGGGCAATGAGCAGTTCTTC. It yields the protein CASSLTGGPGNEQFF.

CDR3 DNA sequence: TGTGCCAGCAGCTTAGGCACCACAGGGATCCGGAGGGGTCCCCAGCATTTT. As protein: CASSLGTTGIRRGPQHF. The chain carries TRBV13 and TRBJ1-5; D is possibly TRBD1 (6 bases). This CDR3 contains 17 residues. The germline CDR1 and CDR2 sequences are PRHDT and FYEKMQ (reference sequence). V was shortened by 0 bases and J by 10 bases, with 22 bases between the two germline ends.

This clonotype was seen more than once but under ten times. The CDR3 region has the DNA TGCAGTGCTCACGACCCCGGTACTGGCTATAATTCACCCCTCCACTTT. This translates into CSAHDPGTGYNSPLHF. The chain combines TRBV20-1 with TRBJ1-6; D unclear. Trimming left V 5 bases short and J 3 bases short, with 17 bases between. The CDR3 covers 16 residues. Germline V CDR1 and CDR2: DFQATT, SNEGSKA (reference sequence).

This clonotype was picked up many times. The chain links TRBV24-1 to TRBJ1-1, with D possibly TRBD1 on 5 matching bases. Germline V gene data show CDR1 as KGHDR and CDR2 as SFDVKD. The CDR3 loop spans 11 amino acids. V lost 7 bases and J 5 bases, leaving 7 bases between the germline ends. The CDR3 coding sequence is TGTGCCACCAGGGAGGGGACTGAAGCTTTCTTT. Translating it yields CATREGTEAFF.

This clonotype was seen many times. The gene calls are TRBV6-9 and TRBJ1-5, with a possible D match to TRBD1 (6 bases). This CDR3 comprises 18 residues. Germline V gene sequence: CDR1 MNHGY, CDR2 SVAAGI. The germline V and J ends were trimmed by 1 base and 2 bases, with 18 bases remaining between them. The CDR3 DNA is TGTGCCAGCAGTTATTACGGACCTGAGGACAGCGGCAATCAGCCCCAGCATTTT. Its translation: CASSYYGPEDSGNQPQHF.

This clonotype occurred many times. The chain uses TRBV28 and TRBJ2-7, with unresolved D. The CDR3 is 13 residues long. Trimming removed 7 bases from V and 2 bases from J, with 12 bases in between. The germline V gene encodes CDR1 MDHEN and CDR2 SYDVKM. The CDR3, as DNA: TGTGCCAGCACCCCTTTTCGCCCCTACGAGCAGTACTTC. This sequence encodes CASTPFRPYEQYF.

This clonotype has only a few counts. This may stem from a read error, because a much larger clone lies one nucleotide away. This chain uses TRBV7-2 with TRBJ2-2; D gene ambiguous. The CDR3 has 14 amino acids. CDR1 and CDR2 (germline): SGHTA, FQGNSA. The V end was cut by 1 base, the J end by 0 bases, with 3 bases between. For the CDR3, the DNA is TGTGCCAGCAGCTTAGTGGCGAACACCGGGGAGCTGTTTTTT. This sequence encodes CASSLVANTGELFF. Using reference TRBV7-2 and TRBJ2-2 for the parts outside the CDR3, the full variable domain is GAGVSQSPSNKVTEKGKDVELRCDPISGHTALYWYRQSLGQGLEFLIYFQGNSAPDKSGLPSDRFSAERTGGSVSTLTIQRTQQEDSAVYLCASSLVANTGELFFGEGSRLTVL.